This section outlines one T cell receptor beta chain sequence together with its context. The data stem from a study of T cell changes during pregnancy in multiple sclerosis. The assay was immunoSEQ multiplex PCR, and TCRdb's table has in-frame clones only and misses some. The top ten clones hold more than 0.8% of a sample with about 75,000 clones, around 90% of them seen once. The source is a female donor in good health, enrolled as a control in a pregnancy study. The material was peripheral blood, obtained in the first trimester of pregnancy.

CDR3 nucleotide sequence: TGTGCCAGCAGCCCTAGAAACAGCGGGAGTGTGGATACGCAGTATTTT. Translating gives CASSPRNSGSVDTQYF. The V call is TRBV11-2, the J call TRBJ2-3; 8 nucleotides align to TRBD2. Germline CDR1 reads SGHAT; CDR2 reads FQNNGV. The CDR3 extends over 16 amino acids. V gave up 5 bases and J gave up 6 bases; unmatched junction bases: 13.